The clone carrying this T cell receptor (beta chain) was seen at least ten times. This sample stems from a study of CD8 T cells in ankylosing spondylitis. The CDR3 is 14 residues long. The germline V and J ends were trimmed by 5 bases and 7 bases, with 18 bases remaining between them. CDR1 and CDR2 (germline): DFQATT, SNEGSKA (reference sequence). TCRdb re-called the 5' RACE reads through MiXCR, storing one row per CDR3 protein. This sample has some 250,000 distinct CDR3 sequences, with 20% to 30% found just once. The sequencing input was blood, either unsorted or a sorted T cell fraction (not recorded which). The clonotype comes from a male donor with ankylosing spondylitis or in good health (not recorded which). The chain couples TRBV20-1 to TRBJ2-1, with D perhaps assigned TRBD1 or TRBD2 (7 bases each). CDR3 amino acids: CSADRQGGGNEQFF. CDR3 DNA: TGCAGTGCTGACAGACAGGGAGGGGGAAATGAGCAGTTCTTC.